This is a list of T cell receptor beta chains from one sample in a study of blood T cell repertoires in COVID-19. Here immunoSEQ multiplex PCR was the method, and the copy in TCRdb shows in-frame clones only, minus some. The sample has some 300,000 clones, 85% to 90% seen once. The sequenced sample consisted of peripheral blood. The receptors come from a woman between 50 and 59 years old with COVID-19, enrolled during active disease. Each CDR3 is given with its conserved first and last residue. The D gene is left open where the match is weak. Some rows mark clone size as missing; the rest say once, few, many or name a class of expanded clone.

TRBJ2-7	-	-	11	TRBV7-9	CASSPNNEQYF	TGTGCCAGCAGCCCGAACAACGAGCAGTACTTC
TRBJ1-1	-	-	15	TRBV18	CASSPPFQGRTEAFF	TGTGCCAGCTCACCACCGTTTCAGGGGCGGACTGAAGCTTTCTTT
TRBJ1-2	TRBD1	-	15	TRBV27	CASSPLTGGGYGYTF	TGTGCCAGCAGTCCCTTGACAGGGGGCGGCTATGGCTACACCTTC
TRBJ1-1	TRBD1	-	14	TRBV10-3	CAIGDRDRGVQAFF	TGTGCCATTGGAGACCGGGACAGGGGCGTGCAAGCTTTCTTT
TRBJ2-7	-	-	12	TRBV27	CASRLQGSEQYF	TGTGCCAGCAGGTTACAGGGTTCCGAGCAGTACTTC
TRBJ1-6	-	-	13	TRBV9	CASSELGRSPLHF	TGTGCCAGCAGCGAATTAGGGAGGTCACCCCTCCACTTT
TRBJ2-3	-	-	15	TRBV27	CASSPRQINTDTQYF	TGTGCCAGCAGTCCCCGACAGATTAACACAGATACGCAGTATTTT
TRBJ1-2	TRBD1	-	15	TRBV11-2	CASSLGAGQGYGYTF	TGTGCCAGCAGCTTAGGGGCGGGACAGGGGTATGGCTACACCTTC
TRBJ2-7	-	-	14	TRBV6-5	CASSYRRESYEQYF	TGTGCCAGCAGTTACAGGAGAGAGTCCTACGAGCAGTACTTC
TRBJ2-1	-	-	11	TRBV12-3/TRBV12-4	CASSLDSMQFF	TGTGCCAGCAGTTTAGACTCGATGCAGTTCTTC
TRBJ2-3	TRBD2	-	14	TRBV28	CASTSSGRSDTQYF	TGTGCCAGCACCTCTAGCGGGAGATCAGATACGCAGTATTTT
TRBJ2-1	-	-	15	TRBV19	CASKQGGTAYNEQFF	TGTGCCAGTAAACAGGGGGGGACAGCCTACAATGAGCAGTTCTTC
TRBJ2-5	TRBD2	-	16	TRBV5-1	CASSLWASGRGETQYF	TGCGCCAGCAGCTTGTGGGCTAGCGGGAGGGGAGAGACCCAGTACTTC
TRBJ1-1	TRBD1	-	18	TRBV10-2	CASSERQGIFGTNTEAFF	TGCGCCAGCAGTGAACGACAGGGGATTTTTGGGACGAACACTGAAGCTTTCTTT
TRBJ1-2	TRBD1	-	16	TRBV7-8	CASSGQGVSFGYGYTF	TGTGCCAGCAGCGGACAGGGAGTATCGTTTGGCTATGGCTACACCTTC
TRBJ2-7	-	-	14	TRBV30	CAWSLTGAPYEQYF	TGTGCCTGGAGTCTCACGGGAGCGCCCTACGAGCAGTACTTC
TRBJ1-2	-	once	12	TRBV7-9	CASSLGEVGYTF	TGTGCCAGCAGCTTAGGTGAGGTAGGCTACACCTTC
TRBJ1-2	TRBD1	-	13	TRBV12-3/TRBV12-4	CASSLRTGYGYTF	TGTGCCAGCAGTTTAAGGACAGGGTATGGCTACACCTTC
TRBJ1-1	TRBD1	-	16	TRBV5-1	CASSRDRPVGNTEAFF	TGCGCCAGCAGCAGGGACAGGCCGGTTGGGAACACTGAAGCTTTCTTT
TRBJ2-6	-	-	14	TRBV19	CASSISSGANVLTF	TGTGCCAGTAGTATCTCCTCTGGGGCCAACGTCCTGACTTTC
TRBJ2-7	TRBD1	-	16	TRBV5-5	CASSSSTGGPLYEQYF	TGTGCCAGCAGCTCCTCAACAGGGGGTCCTCTCTACGAGCAGTACTTC
TRBJ2-7	-	-	14	TRBV6-2/TRBV6-3	CASSRPGSSYEQYF	TGTGCCAGCAGCAGACCAGGATCCTCCTACGAGCAGTACTTC
TRBJ2-2	-	-	15	TRBV7-7	CASSLGQAPPGELFF	TGTGCCAGCAGCTTAGGACAGGCCCCCCCCGGGGAGCTGTTTTTT
TRBJ2-7	-	few	14	TRBV27	CASSRSPGGYEQYF	TGTGCCAGCAGTCGGTCCCCAGGGGGGTACGAGCAGTACTTC
TRBJ2-5	-	-	14	TRBV19	CASSSFGFGETQYF	TGTGCCAGTAGTTCGTTCGGATTCGGGGAGACCCAGTACTTC
TRBJ2-4	-	-	16	TRBV7-2	CASSPRPGHDKNIQYF	TGTGCCAGCAGCCCGAGACCGGGACATGACAAAAACATTCAGTACTTC
TRBJ2-5	TRBD2	-	17	TRBV3-1/TRBV3-2	CASSQVPSRSGRETQYF	TGTGCCAGCAGCCAAGTTCCGTCGAGAAGCGGGAGGGAGACCCAGTACTTC
TRBJ2-7	TRBD2	few	17	TRBV27	CASSSTLYSGSPYEQYF	TGTGCCAGCAGTTCCACCCTATATAGCGGGAGCCCCTACGAGCAGTACTTC
TRBJ2-1	TRBD2	-	17	TRBV19	CASSPLAGGPRYNEQFF	TGTGCCAGTAGTCCCCTAGCGGGAGGGCCAAGGTACAATGAGCAGTTCTTC
TRBJ2-1	TRBD2	-	15	TRBV27	CASIRTSGTYNEQFF	TGTGCCAGCATCAGGACTAGCGGTACCTACAATGAGCAGTTCTTC
TRBJ2-5	TRBD2	many	16	TRBV6-1	CASSESLAGGGETQYF	TGTGCCAGCAGTGAAAGCTTGGCGGGAGGAGGAGAGACCCAGTACTTC
TRBJ1-5	TRBD1	-	13	TRBV6-5	CASRQGAGQPQHF	TGTGCCAGCAGACAGGGGGCGGGTCAGCCCCAGCATTTT
TRBJ1-4	TRBD1	-	13	TRBV29-1	CSVEIRGYEKLFF	TGCAGCGTTGAGATCAGGGGGTATGAAAAACTGTTTTTT
TRBJ1-2	-	-	17	TRBV4-1	CASSQRFGQAGNYGYTF	TGCGCCAGCAGCCAGCGATTCGGACAAGCCGGCAACTATGGCTACACCTTC
TRBJ2-4	-	-	14	TRBV7-9	CASSLRGAADIQYF	TGTGCCAGCAGCTTACGTGGTGCGGCTGACATTCAGTACTTC
TRBJ2-4	TRBD2	-	15	TRBV7-2	CASGTSGAAKNIQYF	TGTGCCAGCGGGACTAGCGGGGCAGCCAAAAACATTCAGTACTTC
TRBJ1-2	TRBD1	once	16	TRBV3-1/TRBV3-2	CASSLPGQAANYGYTF	TGTGCCAGCAGCCTACCGGGACAGGCAGCTAACTATGGCTACACCTTC
TRBJ1-1	-	-	14	TRBV19	CASSRTWGLTEAFF	TGTGCCAGTAGTAGGACGTGGGGCTTAACTGAAGCTTTCTTT
TRBJ1-5	TRBD1	once	16	TRBV7-6	CASSLGQGASDQPQHF	TGTGCCAGCAGCCTCGGACAGGGAGCCTCCGATCAGCCCCAGCATTTT
TRBJ1-4	TRBD1	-	15	TRBV28	CASSRPGQGAFQLFF	TGTGCCAGCAGTCGCCCCGGACAGGGGGCGTTTCAACTGTTTTTT
TRBJ2-7	-	-	13	TRBV5-1	CASSLLGSREQYF	TGCGCCAGCAGCTTGCTCGGGTCTCGCGAGCAGTACTTC
TRBJ2-1	TRBD1	-	19	TRBV4-1	CASSPSPGQGGSSYNEQFF	TGCGCCAGCAGCCCCTCACCCGGACAGGGGGGGAGCTCCTACAATGAGCAGTTCTTC
TRBJ2-1	-	once	16	TRBV24-1	CATSDLAASRYNEQFF	TGTGCCACCAGTGATTTAGCGGCCAGTAGGTACAATGAGCAGTTCTTC
TRBJ1-3	TRBD1	-	13	TRBV19	CASSRGQGNTIYF	TGTGCCAGTAGTAGGGGACAGGGAAACACCATATATTTT
TRBJ1-1	-	few	15	TRBV6-5	CASPTGLGKNTEAFF	TGTGCCAGTCCGACAGGACTCGGAAAGAACACTGAAGCTTTCTTT
TRBJ2-1	TRBD1	-	14	TRBV19	CASRDGTAFDEQFF	TGTGCCAGTCGGGATGGGACAGCATTCGATGAGCAGTTCTTC
TRBJ1-5	TRBD1	-	13	TRBV27	CASRLGQGQPQHF	TGTGCCAGCAGGCTGGGACAGGGGCAGCCCCAGCATTTT
TRBJ1-2	-	-	13	TRBV29-1	CSVAGIPNYGYTF	TGCAGCGTAGCCGGGATACCGAACTATGGCTACACCTTC
TRBJ2-3	-	-	14	TRBV5-1	CASSMQGHTDTQYF	TGCGCCAGCAGCATGCAAGGACACACAGATACGCAGTATTTT
TRBJ2-6	-	-	15	TRBV11-2	CASSAGTTGANVLTF	TGTGCCAGCAGCGCCGGGACAACTGGGGCCAACGTCCTGACTTTC
TRBJ2-1	-	many	15	TRBV4-2	CASSQDRLVYNEQFF	TGTGCCAGCAGCCAAGATCGCCTAGTTTACAATGAGCAGTTCTTC
TRBJ2-7	TRBD1	once	12	TRBV9	CASGTGIDEQYF	TGTGCCAGCGGGACAGGGATCGACGAGCAGTACTTC
TRBJ1-1	TRBD1	-	15	TRBV10-3	CAISEFDRGETEAFF	TGTGCCATCAGTGAGTTCGACAGGGGTGAAACTGAAGCTTTCTTT
TRBJ2-1	-	many	12	TRBV2	CATLSQYNEQFF	TGTGCCACCTTATCGCAGTACAATGAGCAGTTCTTC